The 17 T cell receptor beta chains below were found in one sample sequenced in a study of T cell responses to AZD1222 COVID-19 vaccine. Generated by immunoSEQ multiplex PCR, the TCRdb table keeps only in-frame clones and is missing some. The sample carries about 120,000 clones, about 91% recorded once. Sequencing was performed on peripheral blood, taken on day 0 of AZD1222 vaccination. The receptor set was obtained from an adult in good health.

This chain links TRBV27 with TRBJ1-4; possible D gene TRBD1, 5 bases. CDR1 and CDR2 from the germline V gene are MNHEY and SMNVEV (reference sequence). Deletions cut 8 bases from V and 3 bases from J, with 19 bases between. CDR3 length: 16 amino acids. The CDR3, as DNA: TGTGCCAGCGGGGCCGGCGTGGGGGTGGCTAATGAAAAACTGTTTTTT. Translated: CASGAGVGVANEKLFF.

In this sample, this clone turned up a few times. The chain carries TRBV5-3 and TRBJ2-7; D is unresolved. TRBV5-3 is sorted into the ORF group, with uncertain function. The CDR3 extends over 14 amino acids. Between the trimmed V and J ends, which lost 1 base and 3 bases, there was a span of 11 bases. CDR3 sequence: CARSLQRPNYEQYF. In nucleotides, the CDR3 is TGTGCCAGAAGCTTGCAGCGTCCCAACTACGAGCAGTACTTC.

This chain connects TRBV28 to TRBJ1-2, with D hard to call. V lost 1 base and J 4 bases, leaving 4 bases between the germline ends. Germline V gives CDR1 MDHEN, CDR2 SYDVKM. The CDR3 is made up of 12 amino acids. CDR3 nucleotides: TGTGCCAGCAGTTTATCCAGCTATGGCTACACCTTC. It yields the protein CASSLSSYGYTF.

CDR3 amino acids: CASSLGVTDNYGYTF. As DNA, the CDR3 is TGCGCCAGCAGCTTGGGGGTGACGGACAACTATGGCTACACCTTC. V and J are TRBV5-1 and TRBJ1-2; D remains unclear. Trimming removed 0 bases from V and 2 bases from J, with 11 bases in between. CDR1 and CDR2 from the germline V gene are SGHRS and YFSETQ. CDR3 length: 15 amino acids.

V is TRBV5-6 and J is TRBJ2-4; D might be TRBD1 or TRBD2, each matching 5 bases. This CDR3 has 14 amino acids. CDR1 and CDR2 from the germline V gene are SGHDT and YYEEEE. Deletions cut 5 bases from V and 4 bases from J, with 13 bases between. As DNA, the CDR3 is TGTGCCAGCAGTCCACCGGGACCAAAAAACATTCAGTACTTC. This gives the protein CASSPPGPKNIQYF.

The V call is TRBV29-1, the J call TRBJ2-1, with 10 bases fitting TRBD1. V shed 7 bases, J shed 0 bases, and the junction held 6 bases outside the gene matches. The germline gives CDR1 SQVTM, CDR2 ANQGSEA. The CDR3 contains 15 residues. The CDR3 bases are TGCAGCGCCCCGGGACAGGGGAGCTCCTACAATGAGCAGTTCTTC. It translates to CSAPGQGSSYNEQFF.

J is TRBJ1-2 and V is TRBV6-5; 7 nucleotides agree with TRBD1. The ends lost 6 bases at V and 3 bases at J; junction bases unmatched: 4. Germline V gene sequence: CDR1 MNHEY, CDR2 SVGAGI. The CDR3 totals 13 residues. CDR3 DNA: TGTGCCAGCAGGCCCAGGGGGGACTATGGCTACACCTTC. Its translation: CASRPRGDYGYTF.

The chain has TRBV7-2 and TRBJ2-1; TRBD2 matches 16 bases. Germline V gene data show CDR1 as SGHTA and CDR2 as FQGNSA. The CDR3 is 18 residues long. With 3 bases clipped from V and 6 bases from J, the junction kept 8 bases outside the gene matches. CDR3 residues: CASSLGLAGGLGSNEQFF. As DNA, the CDR3 is TGTGCCAGCAGCTTGGGACTAGCGGGAGGGTTGGGGTCCAATGAGCAGTTCTTC.

V and J are TRBV5-5 and TRBJ2-1; the D is unclear. The CDR3 extends over 15 amino acids. Between the trimmed V and J ends, which lost 0 bases and 2 bases, there was a span of 9 bases. CDR1 SGHKS and CDR2 YYEKEE come from the germline V gene (reference sequence). CDR3 amino acids: CASSLVLATYNEQFF. The CDR3 DNA is TGTGCCAGCAGCTTGGTTTTAGCTACCTACAATGAGCAGTTCTTC.

The chain couples TRBV7-3 to TRBJ2-1; TRBD2 is a possible D gene (5 bases). V shed 1 base and J shed 0 bases, with 16 bases lying between them. This CDR3 is 18 amino acids long. Germline CDR1 and CDR2: SGHTA and FQGTGA. The CDR3 DNA is TGTGCCAGCAGCTTAAAGGCGGCGGGCGCCTCCTCCTACAATGAGCAGTTCTTC. Amino acid sequence: CASSLKAAGASSYNEQFF.

The chain combines TRBV6-5 with TRBJ2-2; 7 bases match TRBD2. Germline CDR1 and CDR2: MNHEY and SVGAGI. V lost 4 bases and J lost 1; bases outside the gene matches: 3. The CDR3 is 15 residues long. DNA for the CDR3: TGTGCCAGCAGTTCGGCTAGCGGGAACACCGGGGAGCTGTTTTTT. It is translated as CASSSASGNTGELFF.

The V gene is TRBV3-1 (or the pseudogene TRBV3-2), the J gene TRBJ1-5; 7 positions match TRBD1. The CDR3 is made up of 15 amino acids. Per the germline V gene, CDR1 is LGHDT and CDR2 is YNNKEL (reference sequence). Losses at the gene ends were 4 bases for V and 2 bases for J; bases not matched to a gene: 5. The CDR3 DNA sequence: TGTGCCAGCAGCCCCCCGGGACAGCGCAATCAGCCCCAGCATTTT. Its protein is CASSPPGQRNQPQHF.

The rearrangement uses TRBV4-2 and TRBJ1-6; no clear D. This CDR3 spans 18 amino acids. Between the trimmed V and J ends, which lost 0 bases and 0 bases, there was a span of 12 bases. Germline CDR1 LGHNA, CDR2 YNFKEQ. The CDR3 coding sequence is TGTGCCAGCAGCCAAGAGGGTCCACTGAGCTCCTATAATTCACCCCTCCACTTT. Translated: CASSQEGPLSSYNSPLHF.

The chain recombines TRBV7-9 with TRBJ1-6; no reliable D call. V lost 5 bases to trimming and J lost 8 bases, with 7 bases between them. Germline V gene lookup returns CDR1 SEHNR and CDR2 FQNEAQ (reference sequence). The CDR3 totals 12 residues. The CDR3 DNA is TGTGCCAGCAGCCGCGAGGATTCACCCCTCCACTTT. This codes for CASSREDSPLHF.

CDR3 amino acids: CASSPLQGGNTIYF. CDR3 in DNA: TGTGCCAGCAGCCCATTGCAGGGTGGAAACACCATATATTTT. The chain links TRBV9 to TRBJ1-3, with D perhaps TRBD1 (5 bases). V dropped 4 bases and J dropped 3 bases, with 11 bases sitting between them. Germline CDR1 SGDLS, CDR2 YYNGEE. The CDR3 has 14 residues.

The CDR3 nucleotides read TGCGCCAGCAGCTTGGCCGGGACTAGCGGGGCCCTCGGGTCCCAGTACTTC. It specifies CASSLAGTSGALGSQYF. The chain has TRBV5-1 and TRBJ2-5, with 13 bases lining up with TRBD2. V lost 0 bases to trimming and J lost 9 bases; unmatched junction nucleotides: 11. This CDR3 has 17 amino acids. Germline V gives CDR1 SGHRS, CDR2 YFSETQ.

The chain combines TRBV5-4 with TRBJ1-1; a weak D match, TRBD1 (5 bases). Per germline, CDR1 SGHNT and CDR2 YYREEE (reference sequence). Trimming took 4 bases from V and 1 from J, leaving 11 bases between them. The CDR3 is 14 residues long. The CDR3 protein is CASSSRQWNTEAFF. Written as DNA, the CDR3 is TGTGCCAGCAGCAGCCGACAGTGGAACACTGAAGCTTTCTTT. The variable domain in full, with the rest retrieved from reference TRBV5-4 and TRBJ1-1, is ETGVTQSPTHLIKTRGQQVTLRCSSQSGHNTVSWYQQALGQGPQFIFQYYREEENGRGNFPPRFSGLQFPNYSSELNVNALELDDSALYLCASSSRQWNTEAFFGQGTRLTVV.